The 2 T cell receptor beta chains reported below all come from one sample, sequenced in a study of T cells after posttransplantation cyclophosphamide. Cyclophosphamide on days +3 and +4 followed busulfan-fludarabine conditioning and a marrow graft. Only in-frame clones appear in the TCRdb table, and some are missing; sequencing was by immunoSEQ multiplex PCR. The table has 35,000 to 45,000 clones, just under 80% seen once. The sample was CD4+ T cells sorted from blood, taken 1,700 to 2,000 days after a stem cell transplant with posttransplant cyclophosphamide. All receptors come from a female patient between 40 and 55 years old who received an allogeneic stem cell transplant from a related donor, was CMV-positive, and had no GVHD. Some T cells may be transferred from the graft donor.

The V and J genes are TRBV7-4 and TRBJ2-1; 7 bases align to TRBD2. The CDR3 contains 15 residues. Germline CDR1 reads SGHVT; CDR2 reads SQSDAQ. V trimming: 2 bases; J trimming: 8 bases; junction bases outside the gene matches: 9. The CDR3 nucleotides read TGTGCCAGCAGCTTACCGCCGGGGGGAAGAGATGAGCAGTTCTTC. Residues: CASSLPPGGRDEQFF.

The chain uses TRBV4-3 and TRBJ2-1; 10 bases line up with TRBD2. The length of the CDR3 is 17 residues. V lost 2 bases to trimming and J lost 8 bases; unmatched junction nucleotides: 12. Germline V CDR1 and CDR2: LGHNA, YSLEER. CDR3: CASSQSPSGGAIYEQFF. The CDR3 DNA is TGCGCCAGCAGCCAAAGCCCCAGCGGGGGGGCCATCTATGAGCAGTTCTTC.